The rows below give T cell receptor beta chains drawn from one sample of a study of Graves' ophthalmopathy and Graves' hyperthyroidism. TCRdb re-called the multiplex PCR reads with MiXCR, one entry per CDR3 protein. Here the sample spans around 470,000 distinct CDR3 sequences, approximately 15% being singletons. The sequenced sample consisted of blood. The receptors come from a woman aged 25 to 39 with Graves' ophthalmopathy. Both conserved end residues are part of each CDR3. D genes are given only for firm matches. A clone size is listed for some rows: how often the clone was seen (once, few, many), or a class if it is expanded.

len	d_gene	v_gene	j_gene	abundance	CDR3aa	CDR3nt
12	TRBD1	TRBV6-1	TRBJ2-7	many	CASGTGVGEQYF	TGTGCCAGCGGGACAGGGGTGGGCGAGCAGTACTTC
14	NA	TRBV20-1	TRBJ1-5	many	CSARVAASNQPQHF	TGCAGTGCTAGAGTAGCAGCGAGCAATCAGCCCCAGCATTTT
14	TRBD2	TRBV12-3/TRBV12-4	TRBJ2-7	NA	CASRGTSGLYEQYF	TGTGCCAGCCGGGGGACTAGCGGTCTCTACGAGCAGTACTTC
12	NA	TRBV20-1	TRBJ2-7	many	CSAVGGPYEQYF	TGCAGTGCGGTAGGGGGGCCCTACGAGCAGTACTTC
13	TRBD1	TRBV29-1	TRBJ1-5	many	CSVGDRANQPQHF	TGCAGCGTTGGGGACAGAGCTAATCAGCCCCAGCATTTT
15	TRBD1	TRBV7-2	TRBJ1-1	many	CASSPRTGRSPEAFF	TGTGCCAGCAGCCCCCGGACAGGGAGAAGCCCTGAAGCTTTCTTT
16	TRBD1	TRBV6-1	TRBJ1-1	many	CASSPTGAGMGTEAFF	TGTGCCAGCAGTCCGACAGGGGCCGGAATGGGCACTGAAGCTTTCTTT
18	NA	TRBV24-1	TRBJ1-1	NA	CATSDSTARDMGLAKAFF	TGTGCCACCAGTGATTCCACCGCCCGGGACATGGGGTTGGCTAAAGCTTTCTTT
15	TRBD2	TRBV28	TRBJ2-7	many	CASSPGGGPDGEQYF	TGTGCCAGCAGTCCCGGCGGGGGGCCGGATGGGGAGCAGTACTTC
12	NA	TRBV29-1	TRBJ2-7	many	CSVAVQPYEQYF	TGCAGCGTTGCGGTTCAACCCTACGAGCAGTACTTC
13	NA	TRBV6-1	TRBJ1-2	many	CASSEGMDYGYTF	TGTGCCAGCAGTGAGGGAATGGACTATGGCTACACCTTC
14	NA	TRBV27	TRBJ2-5	many	CASSFWGPGTTQYF	TGTGCCAGCAGTTTTTGGGGTCCAGGGACGACCCAGTACTTC
13	NA	TRBV6-2/TRBV6-3	TRBJ1-2	few	CASSYVRVHGYTF	TGTGCCAGCAGTTATGTTCGGGTTCATGGCTACACCTTC
11	NA	TRBV2	TRBJ1-1	NA	CASSELSEAFF	TGTGCCAGCAGTGAGCTCTCTGAAGCTTTCTTT
15	TRBD2	TRBV6-1	TRBJ2-5	many	CASSARLAGGETQYF	TGTGCCAGCAGCGCCAGACTAGCGGGGGGAGAGACCCAGTACTTC
15	NA	TRBV2	TRBJ1-1	many	CASSEGAGWNTEAFF	TGTGCCAGCAGTGAAGGAGCAGGGTGGAACACTGAAGCTTTCTTT
12	NA	TRBV30	TRBJ2-2	many	CAWSVNGRELFF	TGTGCCTGGAGTGTAAATGGGCGGGAGCTGTTTTTT
15	TRBD1	TRBV27	TRBJ2-5	many	CASSRPGTAQETQYF	TGTGCCAGCAGCCGGCCTGGGACAGCTCAAGAGACCCAGTACTTC
18	TRBD1	TRBV29-1	TRBJ2-7	many	CSVEFGRKGDRGGYEQYF	TGCAGCGTTGAATTCGGGCGAAAGGGGGACAGGGGAGGGTACGAGCAGTACTTC
15	NA	TRBV7-2	TRBJ2-7	NA	CASSLAITGTYEQYF	TGTGCCAGCAGCTTAGCTATTACAGGGACCTACGAGCAGTACTTC
16	TRBD1	TRBV4-1	TRBJ1-6	many	CASSQGRGLKNSPLHF	TGCGCCAGCAGCCAGGGGAGGGGGCTGAAAAATTCACCCCTCCACTTT
13	NA	TRBV3-1	TRBJ1-3	few	CASSQVTLGTIYF	TGTGCCAGCAGCCAAGTAACCTTAGGGACCATATATTTT
17	NA	TRBV11-1	TRBJ1-1	NA	CASSPRPRDSRNTEAFF	TGTGCCAGCAGCCCTCGTCCCCGGGACTCCCGGAACACTGAAGCTTTCTTT
15	NA	TRBV7-8	TRBJ2-5	NA	CASSLIGGAPETQYF	TGTGCCAGCAGCTTAATTGGGGGGGCCCCAGAGACCCAGTACTTC
17	TRBD2	TRBV7-6	TRBJ2-5	few	CASSPGVAGSLGETQYF	TGTGCCAGCAGCCCCGGGGTAGCGGGGTCCTTGGGGGAGACCCAGTACTTC
13	NA	TRBV19	TRBJ2-7	NA	CASSAGFGNEQYF	TGTGCCAGTAGTGCCGGCTTCGGTAACGAGCAGTACTTC
13	NA	TRBV10-3	TRBJ1-5	NA	CAITAGSNQPQHF	TGTGCCATCACCGCAGGGTCCAATCAGCCCCAGCATTTT
13	TRBD1	TRBV6-1	TRBJ1-2	NA	CASRRGLGYGYTF	TGTGCCAGCCGGAGGGGGCTTGGGTATGGCTACACCTTC
12	TRBD1	TRBV7-2	TRBJ2-7	many	CASRQTGVEQYF	TGTGCCAGCAGACAAACAGGGGTCGAGCAGTACTTC
15	NA	TRBV6-1	TRBJ1-3	many	CASTPSTGSGNTIYF	TGTGCCAGCACGCCTTCGACAGGCTCTGGAAACACCATATATTTT
16	NA	TRBV4-2	TRBJ1-2	few	CASSQGAAERDYGYTF	TGTGCCAGCAGCCAAGGGGCAGCGGAGCGGGACTATGGCTACACCTTC